This T cell receptor (beta chain) is drawn from a study of human T cells and chemical hapten exposure. Time point noted: healthy volunteer bleed at 6 weeks. Blood, whole and unfractionated, served as the source for total RNA extraction. Using its own MiXCR run on the RACE reads, TCRdb lists one record per CDR3 protein. The sample has about 65,000 distinct CDR3 sequences; roughly 6.1% are singletons. This CDR3 has 16 residues. The V gene's germline CDR1 is MNHNS and CDR2 SASEGT. V was trimmed by 0 bases and J by 3 bases, leaving 13 bases between them. This TCR derives from a female donor in good health. Some clones in this sample may be carry-over from other donors' samples. Sequencing was done on a sample of whole blood. The chain combines TRBV6-1 with TRBJ2-3, with TRBD1 as a possible D gene (6 bases). Written as DNA, the CDR3 is TGTGCCAGCAGTGAAGCATCAGGGGCGAAAACAGATACGCAGTATTTT. Translating gives CASSEASGAKTDTQYF.